This T cell receptor (beta chain) derives from a study of regulatory T cells in long-lasting Graves disease. HTBI primers from iRepertoire and Arm-PCR of CDR3 regions yielded the TCR beta libraries. TCRdb re-analysed the multiplex PCR reads in MiXCR, keeping a single row per CDR3 protein. Of hundreds of thousands of distinct CDR3 sequences listed, less than 15% are singletons. Whole-study results and caveats: Those with persistent Graves' had less TCR diversity than newly diagnosed patients. Favored gene segments in persistent disease were TRBV28, TRBJ1-2 and TRBJ2-5.

V was trimmed by 3 bases and J by 4 bases, leaving 7 bases between them. CDR3 length: 13 residues. The sample's time point: newly diagnosed GD, antithyroid drugs for less than 3 months. With RNA extracted from PBMCs as input, the TCR library was made. This clonotype was detected many times. What it binds is not known. This same sample was also part of a study on T cells in Graves' hyperthyroidism and ophthalmopathy. Turning to that study: HTBI primers were the set used in a first-round RT-PCR of the TCR CDR3.

This clonotype was obtained from a man aged 30-40 years with Graves disease. This chain links TRBV12-3 or TRBV12-4 with TRBJ1-5; D gene ambiguous. This material consisted of peripheral blood mononuclear cells (PBMCs), taken at new diagnosis, from a patient treated with antithyroid drugs. The CDR3 loop is CASSFTENQPQHF. As DNA, the CDR3 is TGTGCCAGCAGTTTTACGGAGAATCAGCCCCAGCATTTT.